These T cell receptor beta chains were read from a single sample in a study of human T cells and chemical hapten exposure. TCRdb re-called the RACE reads through MiXCR, storing one row per CDR3 protein. This sample has just over 70,000 distinct CDR3 sequences, with around 10% found just once. The sequenced sample was whole blood, obtained in connection with sensitization to the hapten diphenylcyclopropenone (DPC). The receptors come from a woman between 45 and 65 years old with alopecia areata. Some clones in this sample may be carry-over from other donors' samples. The CDR3 runs from the conserved cysteine through the conserved F or W. A D gene is named only where the DNA matches it firmly. Rows give clone size only sometimes, using once, few, many, or a class for an expanded clone.

J	V	D	size	CDR3	DNA
TRBJ1-1	TRBV12-3/TRBV12-4	TRBD1	few	CASRGEQGRGNTEAFF	TGTGCCAGCAGAGGGGAACAGGGGCGAGGGAACACTGAAGCTTTCTTT
TRBJ1-4	TRBV6-2/TRBV6-3	.	.	CASSYDRFSPKLFF	TGTGCCAGCAGTTACGATCGTTTTTCACCAAAACTGTTTTTT
TRBJ2-2	TRBV19	.	.	CASIGGGTVRAGELFF	TGTGCCAGTATTGGAGGCGGGACAGTTAGGGCCGGGGAGCTGTTTTTT
TRBJ2-2	TRBV6-2/TRBV6-3	.	many	CASSFDRTNTGELFF	TGTGCCAGCAGCTTCGACAGGACTAACACCGGGGAGCTGTTTTTT
TRBJ2-2	TRBV3-1	.	few	CASSSRVFGGPGELFF	TGTGCCAGCAGCTCTAGGGTCTTCGGGGGCCCCGGGGAGCTGTTTTTT
TRBJ2-4	TRBV7-2	.	.	CASRGIAKNIQYF	TGTGCCAGCAGGGGGATAGCCAAAAACATTCAGTACTTC
TRBJ2-3	TRBV27	TRBD2	many	CASSPFAGGPTDTQYF	TGTGCCAGCAGCCCCTTCGCGGGGGGGCCGACAGATACGCAGTATTTT
TRBJ2-6	TRBV5-1	.	many	CASSLAPGDSGANVLTF	TGCGCCAGCAGCTTGGCCCCAGGGGACTCTGGGGCCAACGTCCTGACTTTC
TRBJ2-7	TRBV20-1	TRBD2	many	CSAPVGGSSYEQYF	TGCAGTGCCCCCGTCGGCGGGAGCTCCTACGAGCAGTACTTC
TRBJ2-7	TRBV12-3/TRBV12-4	TRBD2	few	CASSLRSSGIKEGSYEQYF	TGTGCCAGCAGTTTGAGGAGTAGCGGGATTAAAGAGGGCTCCTACGAGCAGTACTTC
TRBJ2-1	TRBV7-9	TRBD2	many	CASSPRTPGLAGGWLFF	TGTGCCAGCAGCCCCCGGACCCCGGGACTAGCGGGAGGGTGGCTGTTCTTC
TRBJ2-2	TRBV4-3	.	many	CASSHAGSTGELFF	TGCGCCAGCAGCCATGCCGGCTCCACCGGGGAGCTGTTTTTT
TRBJ2-5	TRBV10-3	TRBD2	.	CANSGTSQETQYF	TGTGCCAATTCAGGGACTAGTCAGGAGACCCAGTACTTC
TRBJ1-5	TRBV2	.	.	CASTGQSSHNQPQHF	TGTGCCAGCACCGGACAGTCATCCCATAATCAGCCCCAGCATTTT
TRBJ1-1	TRBV6-6	.	.	CASSKKNTEAFF	TGTGCCAGCAGTAAAAAGAACACTGAAGCTTTCTTT
TRBJ2-2	TRBV4-1	TRBD2	.	CASSQAPWGLAGGNTGELFF	TGCGCCAGCAGCCAAGCCCCTTGGGGACTAGCGGGAGGTAACACCGGGGAGCTGTTTTTT
TRBJ1-1	TRBV27	.	many	CASSSIVPSTEDTEAFF	TGTGCCAGCAGTTCCATCGTACCTTCTACGGAGGACACTGAAGCTTTCTTT
TRBJ1-5	TRBV19	.	.	CASTTGLLPGNQPQHF	TGTGCCAGTACCACGGGACTTCTTCCCGGCAATCAGCCCCAGCATTTT
TRBJ2-5	TRBV12-3/TRBV12-4	.	many	CASSFGGDQETQYF	TGTGCCAGCAGTTTTGGGGGAGATCAAGAGACCCAGTACTTC
TRBJ2-5	TRBV6-2/TRBV6-3	.	.	CASDWAGGYQETQYF	TGTGCCAGCGACTGGGCAGGTGGATATCAAGAGACCCAGTACTTC
TRBJ2-7	TRBV7-8	.	few	CASSRSGGLAILEQYF	TGTGCCAGCAGCCGCTCTGGGGGTCTAGCGATCCTCGAGCAGTACTTC
TRBJ1-3	TRBV5-4	.	many	CASSLDAGVTGNTIYF	TGTGCCAGCAGCTTGGACGCAGGGGTGACTGGAAACACCATATATTTT
TRBJ2-3	TRBV6-4	.	many	CASSLQGGDTQYF	TGTGCCAGCAGCTTACAGGGGGGGGATACGCAGTATTTT
TRBJ2-5	TRBV29-1	.	few	CSGVGDWQETQYF	TGCAGCGGGGTTGGGGACTGGCAAGAGACCCAGTACTTC
TRBJ1-1	TRBV6-1	TRBD1	.	CASSEFGTGGGSFF	TGTGCCAGCAGTGAATTTGGGACAGGCGGCGGTTCTTTCTTT
TRBJ1-2	TRBV7-2	TRBD1	many	CASRQGAADYGYTF	TGTGCCAGCAGACAGGGGGCCGCTGACTATGGCTACACCTTC
TRBJ2-5	TRBV7-2	.	few	CASSSGPKVRETQYF	TGTGCCAGCAGCTCTGGACCCAAAGTAAGGGAGACCCAGTACTTC
TRBJ2-2	TRBV14	.	.	CASSQVHSYTGELFF	TGTGCCAGCAGCCAAGTGCACAGCTACACCGGGGAGCTGTTTTTT
TRBJ1-4	TRBV12-3/TRBV12-4	.	few	CASTSEGQGEKLFF	TGTGCCAGCACCTCAGAGGGGCAGGGGGAAAAACTGTTTTTT
TRBJ1-2	TRBV28	.	.	CASSLIQGNYGYTF	TGTGCCAGCAGTTTAATTCAGGGGAACTATGGCTACACCTTC
TRBJ1-5	TRBV29-1	.	many	CSVVIGGWDQPQHF	TGCAGCGTTGTCATTGGGGGCTGGGATCAGCCCCAGCATTTT
TRBJ1-2	TRBV7-8	.	many	CASSLDRIGGYTF	TGTGCCAGCAGCTTGGACAGAATAGGGGGCTACACCTTC
TRBJ1-6	TRBV20-1	.	many	CSARDYGSRNSPLHF	TGCAGTGCTAGAGATTATGGCAGCCGTAATTCACCCCTCCACTTT
TRBJ1-1	TRBV29-1	.	medium-sized	CSVSLQGNTEAFF	TGCAGCGTTTCCCTTCAGGGGAACACTGAAGCTTTCTTT
TRBJ1-1	TRBV7-2	.	many	CASSSTIITGTPEAFF	TGTGCCAGCAGCTCGACTATAATTACAGGGACCCCTGAAGCTTTCTTT
TRBJ2-7	TRBV5-1	.	many	CASSSLPGTNYEQYF	TGCGCCAGCAGCTCCCTCCCCGGGACAAACTACGAGCAGTACTTC
TRBJ1-6	TRBV10-2	.	.	CASSVSGGASSYNSPLHF	TGCGCCAGCAGTGTATCCGGCGGCGCTAGCTCCTATAATTCACCCCTCCACTTT
TRBJ1-2	TRBV7-2	.	.	CASSSTGSTGYTF	TGTGCCAGCAGCTCGACAGGATCTACAGGCTACACCTTC
TRBJ2-6	TRBV6-5	.	.	CASRASISGANVLTF	TGTGCCAGCAGAGCCTCTATCTCTGGGGCCAACGTCCTGACTTTC
TRBJ2-1	TRBV19	TRBD2	many	CASSMYPGLAGTTVNNEQFF	TGTGCCAGTAGTATGTACCCCGGACTAGCGGGCACCACAGTAAACAATGAGCAGTTCTTC
TRBJ2-5	TRBV2	.	.	CASSIDSPSETQYF	TGTGCCAGCAGCATCGACTCGCCCAGCGAGACCCAGTACTTC
TRBJ1-2	TRBV6-2/TRBV6-3	TRBD1	many	CASSEQGASGYTF	TGTGCCAGCTCGGAACAGGGGGCGAGTGGCTACACCTTC